The 10 T cell receptor beta chains given below trace back to one sample, sequenced in a study of cytomegalovirus exposure and HLA in healthy donors. Method: immunoSEQ multiplex PCR; TCRdb's copy keeps in-frame clones and lacks some. Among 150,000 to 200,000 clones listed, about 85% were seen once. Material for sequencing was PBMCs. These receptors originate from a man younger than 40 in good health and CMV-seropositive.

The CDR3 spells CASSFGVSYEQYF. The CDR3 nucleotides are TGTGCCAGCAGCTTTGGAGTTTCCTACGAGCAGTACTTC. This sequence joins TRBV5-6 and TRBJ2-7; no clear D. This CDR3 comprises 13 residues. CDR1 and CDR2 (germline): SGHDT, YYEEEE. With 2 bases removed from V and 1 base from J, the gap between germline ends came to 7 bases.

The genes are TRBV18 and TRBJ2-3, with 7 bases identical to TRBD2. CDR3 size: 14 residues. Trimming took 6 bases from V and 6 from J; bases not matched to a gene: 9. The germline CDR1 and CDR2 sequences are KGHSH and LQKENI. In DNA, the CDR3 is TGTGCCAGCTCCCCCGCGGGGGTGAAGGATACGCAGTATTTT. As protein: CASSPAGVKDTQYF.

V is TRBV2 and J is TRBJ2-4; 8 nucleotides match TRBD1. Germline V gives CDR1 SNHLY, CDR2 FYNNEI. The ends lost 10 bases at V and 7 bases at J; junction bases unmatched: 12. The length of the CDR3 is 14 residues. The CDR3 coding sequence is TGTGCCACCACTCCGGGAACAGGGGGGAACATTCAGTACTTC. Its translation: CATTPGTGGNIQYF.

The chain has TRBV6-5 and TRBJ2-3, with a tentative D call TRBD1 (5 bases). Germline V gives CDR1 MNHEY, CDR2 SVGAGI. The CDR3 loop spans 15 amino acids. With 6 bases removed from V and 0 bases from J, the gap between germline ends came to 13 bases. CDR3: CASRKSGISTDTQYF. As DNA, the CDR3 is TGTGCCAGCAGAAAATCAGGGATTAGCACAGATACGCAGTATTTT.

The CDR3 reads CASSLRKDSLNYGYTF. In nucleotides, the CDR3 is TGTGCCAGCAGCTTACGCAAAGACAGTCTGAACTATGGCTACACCTTC. The V call is TRBV7-2, the J call TRBJ1-2; a weak D match, TRBD1 (5 bases). CDR1 and CDR2 (germline): SGHTA, FQGNSA. The CDR3 extends over 16 amino acids. V was clipped by 2 bases and J by 2 bases, with 15 bases between them.

The V call is TRBV9, the J call TRBJ1-1; D unclear. The CDR3 spans 16 residues. V gave up 2 bases and J gave up 2 bases, with 16 bases separating them. In germline, CDR1 is SGDLS, CDR2 YYNGEE. The CDR3 DNA follows: TGTGCCAGCAGCGTTTCGGGCGGACTCAGTAACACTGAAGCTTTCTTT. Its translation: CASSVSGGLSNTEAFF.

The V and J genes are TRBV11-3 and TRBJ2-7; D possibly corresponds to TRBD1 (6 bases). Germline lookup yields CDR1 SGHNT and CDR2 YENEEA. This CDR3 spans 14 amino acids. V was pared by 0 bases and J by 6 bases, with 12 bases between. The CDR3 bases are TGTGCCAGCAGCTTAGATTCCGGGACACGCGAGCAGTACTTC. Encoded protein: CASSLDSGTREQYF.

The chain uses TRBV12-5 and TRBJ1-1, with D unresolved. The V gene's germline CDR1 is LGHNT and CDR2 FRNRAP. Trimming removed 8 bases at V and 0 bases at J, with 4 bases between. This CDR3 has 11 amino acids. The DNA for the CDR3 is TGTGCTAGTAATATGAACACTGAAGCTTTCTTT. Translation gives CASNMNTEAFF.

V and J are TRBV4-1 and TRBJ2-7, with a tentative D call TRBD2 (5 bases). This CDR3 is 15 amino acids long. Trimming removed 1 base at V and 7 bases at J, with 17 bases between. The germline CDR1 and CDR2 sequences are MGHRA and YSYEKL. This CDR3 is CASSQATPGREEQYF. The CDR3 DNA follows: TGCGCCAGCAGCCAAGCTACCCCCGGACGGGAAGAGCAGTACTTC.

This clone was recorded a few times. Sequence at one end of the junction differs from germline and may be a read error. J is TRBJ1-2 and V is TRBV30; D not resolved. Germline CDR1 and CDR2: GTSNPN and SVGIG (reference sequence). The CDR3 totals 10 residues. CDR3: CAWSVSQVFF. DNA for the CDR3: TGTGCCTGGAGTGTAAGTCAGGTGTTCTTC. The full variable domain, with the rest looked up from reference TRBV30 and TRBJ1-2, is SQTIHQWPATLVQPVGSPLSLECTVEGTSNPNLYWYRQAAGRGLQLLFYSVGIGQISSEVPQNLSASRPQDRQFILSSKKLLLSDSGFYLCAWSVSQVFFGSGTRLTVV.